The 21 T cell receptor beta chains below come from one sample, sequenced in a study of T cells in Graves' hyperthyroidism and ophthalmopathy. Amplified TCR beta CDR3 regions derived from RNA transcripts. Primed by the HTBI set, a first-round RT-PCR was run on the TCR CDR3. TCRdb reanalysed the multiplex PCR reads using MiXCR and keeps one entry per CDR3 protein. The sample has 300,000 to 450,000 distinct CDR3 sequences, about 13% seen once; the top ten hold 9.2%. Sequencing was performed on blood. The source is a woman under 30 with Graves' hyperthyroidism.

This clonotype was detected ten times or more. The V and J genes are TRBV28 and TRBJ2-1; no firm D call. CDR3 length equals 12 residues. V gave up 6 bases and J gave up 8 bases, with 11 bases separating them. Per the germline V gene, CDR1 is MDHEN and CDR2 is SYDVKM. The CDR3 protein is CASSKAPHEQFF. The CDR3 nucleotides read TGTGCCAGCAGCAAAGCCCCACATGAGCAGTTCTTC.

This clonotype was seen more than once but under ten times. This chain connects TRBV4-1 to TRBJ2-5; D may be TRBD1 (5 bases). V lost 0 bases and J 5 bases, leaving 7 bases between the germline ends. In germline, CDR1 is MGHRA, CDR2 YSYEKL. There are 13 residues in the CDR3. As DNA, the CDR3 is TGCGCCAGCAGCCAAGAAGCAGGGGAGACCCAGTACTTC. Amino acid sequence: CASSQEAGETQYF.

The chain is built from TRBV6-1 and TRBJ2-7; 7 nucleotides agree with TRBD2. V lost 8 bases and J lost 4; bases outside the gene matches: 8. This CDR3 has 13 amino acids. CDR1 and CDR2 from the germline V gene are MNHNS and SASEGT. The CDR3 is CASRSGNLYEQYF. In DNA form, the CDR3 reads TGTGCCAGCCGAAGCGGGAACTTGTACGAGCAGTACTTC.

This clonotype was detected ten times or more. The CDR3 DNA is TGTGCCAGCAGCTTATCCCGGAGGGCCTTCGCCTATGAGCAGTTCTTC. Its protein product is CASSLSRRAFAYEQFF. The V call is TRBV7-9, the J call TRBJ2-1; D might be TRBD2 (6 bases). Germline V gene lookup returns CDR1 SEHNR and CDR2 FQNEAQ (reference sequence). The length of the CDR3 is 16 residues. V shed 2 bases and J shed 8 bases, with 19 bases lying between them.

This chain uses TRBV6-5 with TRBJ1-5; D unclear. The CDR3 length is 14 residues. V was shortened by 4 bases and J by 4 bases, with 11 bases between the two germline ends. Germline loops: CDR1 MNHEY, CDR2 SVGAGI. CDR3 in DNA: TGTGCCAGCAGTTTCGAACCCCCGAATCAGCCCCAGCATTTT. This codes for CASSFEPPNQPQHF.

Remarks on this clonotype: Just one base apart from a much larger clone, this may be a read error. V is TRBV5-8 and J is TRBJ2-7; TRBD1 agrees at 10 bases. CDR1 and CDR2 from the germline V gene are SGHTS and YDEGEE. The CDR3 consists of 14 residues. V gave up 2 bases and J gave up 7 bases; unmatched junction bases: 6. The CDR3 DNA follows: TGTGCCAGCAGCTTTACCGGGACAGGGGATGAGCAGTACTTC. Protein: CASSFTGTGDEQYF.

This clonotype has ten or more counts. V and J are TRBV12-3 or TRBV12-4 and TRBJ2-3, with unresolved D. The CDR3 is 13 amino acids. Between the trimmed V and J ends, which lost 3 bases and 5 bases, there was a span of 9 bases. The DNA of the CDR3 is TGTGCCAGCAGTTTCGTATATGGAGATACGCAGTATTTT. Translated: CASSFVYGDTQYF.

The chain uses TRBV27 and TRBJ1-1, with D unclear. V was shortened by 5 bases and J by 7 bases, with 14 bases between the two germline ends. Germline V gene sequence: CDR1 MNHEY, CDR2 SMNVEV (reference sequence). CDR3 size: 13 residues. The CDR3 is CASSRQHMGEAFF. In DNA form, the CDR3 reads TGTGCCAGCAGTAGACAACATATGGGTGAAGCTTTCTTT.

This clonotype was counted between two and nine times. The V gene is TRBV3-1, the J gene TRBJ2-1; TRBD1 might be the D (6 bases). The CDR3 is made up of 14 amino acids. The germline V gene encodes CDR1 LGHDT and CDR2 YNNKEL (reference sequence). Trimming shortened V by 3 bases and J by 2 bases, and 8 bases separated the two germline ends. DNA of the CDR3: TGTGCCAGCAGCCATGGGGGCCCCTACAATGAGCAGTTCTTC. This encodes CASSHGGPYNEQFF.

This clonotype was detected ten times or more. The chain has TRBV27 and TRBJ2-5; 15 bases map to TRBD2. The germline V gene has CDR1 MNHEY and CDR2 SMNVEV (reference sequence). V dropped 5 bases and J dropped 4; count of bases not matched to a gene: 5. This CDR3 has 16 amino acids. The CDR3 DNA is TGTGCCAGCAGTAAAGGACTAGCGGGGGGGTTAGAGACCCAGTACTTC. This gives the protein CASSKGLAGGLETQYF.

This clonotype showed up just a few times. This sequence joins TRBV20-1 and TRBJ2-5; D might be TRBD2 (5 bases). Looked up from germline, CDR1 is DFQATT and CDR2 is SNEGSKA (reference sequence). V gave up 0 bases and J gave up 5 bases, with 16 bases separating them. The CDR3 covers 15 residues. CDR3 bases: TGCAGTGCTAGAGATGCAAAGGACCGAGGGGAGACCCAGTACTTC. Its translation: CSARDAKDRGETQYF.

This clonotype was recorded only once. This could be a read error, since a much larger clone is one nucleotide away. The chain joins TRBV7-2 to TRBJ2-3, with D possibly matching TRBD2 (5 bases). In germline, CDR1 is SGHTA, CDR2 FQGNSA. This CDR3 has 17 residues. CDR3 sequence: CASGLVPSGSGTDTQYF. For the CDR3, the DNA is TGTGCCAGCGGCTTAGTTCCGAGCGGCTCCGGCACAGATACGCAGTATTTT.

A few counts support this clonotype. The rearrangement uses TRBV5-1 and TRBJ2-5; weak D call: TRBD1 (6 bases). The CDR3 contains 13 residues. Germline CDR1 reads SGHRS; CDR2 reads YFSETQ. Trimming left V 4 bases short and J 7 bases short, with 14 bases between. The chain's CDR3 is CASSPDRSWTQYF. Written as DNA, the CDR3 is TGCGCCAGCAGCCCTGACAGGTCGTGGACCCAGTACTTC.

This clonotype was seen repeatedly, ten times or more. This chain links TRBV7-6 with TRBJ2-5; D is possibly TRBD2 (6 bases). Trimming pared 5 bases from V and 5 bases from J, leaving 18 bases between. Germline CDR1 reads SGHVS; CDR2 reads FNYEAQ. CDR3 size: 15 residues. DNA of the CDR3: TGTGCCAGCAGCCCGGATGGGGCAGGAGGGGAGACCCAGTACTTC. Translation: CASSPDGAGGETQYF. Drawing the rest from reference TRBV7-6 and TRBJ2-5, the complete variable domain is GAGVSQSPRYKVTKRGQDVALRCDPISGHVSLYWYRQALGQGPEFLTYFNYEAQQDKSGLPNDRFSAERPEGSISTLTIQRTEQRDSAMYRCASSPDGAGGETQYFGPGTRLLVL.

As concerns this clonotype: This may be a read error: a much more frequent sequence differs by one nucleotide. This rearrangement joins TRBV7-3 to TRBJ1-1; D call uncertain. Germline CDR1 reads SGHTA; CDR2 reads FQGTGA. This CDR3 contains 14 residues. The CDR3 spells CASGLTVVNTEAFF. CDR3 in DNA: TGTGCCAGCGGCTTAACTGTGGTGAACACTGAAGCTTTCTTT.

At least ten counts were recorded for this clonotype. This chain joins TRBV7-9 and TRBJ2-2, with 8 nucleotides matching TRBD2. V shed 5 bases, J shed 6 bases, and the junction held 8 bases outside the gene matches. CDR3 length equals 15 residues. The V gene's germline CDR1 is SEHNR and CDR2 FQNEAQ (reference sequence). CDR3 sequence (DNA): TGTGCCAGCAGCGCACCGGGAGGGAAGGCCGGGGAGCTGTTTTTT. As protein: CASSAPGGKAGELFF.

This clonotype has at least ten counts. V is TRBV11-2 and J is TRBJ2-7, with 10 bases aligning to TRBD1. The CDR3 runs 21 residues. J was trimmed by 3 bases and V by 5 bases; bases with no gene match: 25. Germline-derived CDR1 and CDR2 are SGHAT and FQNNGV. As DNA, the CDR3 is TGTGCCAGCAGCGCAATCCTCACCGGGACAGGGGTCCCCGGGGTCTTCTACGAGCAGTACTTC. Its protein is CASSAILTGTGVPGVFYEQYF.

This clonotype has just a few counts. This chain links TRBV5-6 with TRBJ2-3; the D call may be TRBD1 or TRBD2 (6 bases each). Germline V gene lookup returns CDR1 SGHDT and CDR2 YYEEEE. The length of the CDR3 is 11 residues. V lost 4 bases and J 9 bases, leaving 9 bases between the germline ends. This CDR3 reads CASSGGHTQYF. The CDR3, as DNA: TGTGCCAGCAGCGGGGGGCACACGCAGTATTTT.

In its sample, this clonotype was seen many times. The V gene is TRBV6-2 or TRBV6-3, the J gene TRBJ2-3; the match to TRBD2 covers 7 bases. Germline CDR1 reads MNHEY; CDR2 reads SVGEGT. V gave up 5 bases and J gave up 6 bases; unmatched junction bases: 17. This CDR3 has 17 residues. CDR3 amino acids: CASSAPPGLLVPDTQYF. CDR3 DNA sequence: TGTGCCAGCAGTGCTCCACCGGGACTACTAGTTCCGGATACGCAGTATTTT.

The chain joins TRBV30 to TRBJ1-2; 7 nucleotides line up with TRBD1. The CDR3 runs 15 residues. The J segment lost 3 bases and the V segment lost 4 bases, leaving 11 bases of the junction unmatched. CDR1 is GTSNPN, CDR2 SVGIG, per germline (reference sequence). CDR3 sequence: CAWIKTAGGDYGYTF. The CDR3 bases are TGTGCCTGGATTAAAACCGCAGGGGGGGACTATGGCTACACCTTC.

V gene TRBV25-1 combines with J gene TRBJ2-7; 7 bases fit TRBD2. The V segment lost 3 bases and the J segment 2 bases; nucleotides outside the gene matches: 7. Per germline, CDR1 MGHDK and CDR2 SYGVNS. This CDR3 comprises 15 residues. Here the CDR3 DNA reads TGTGCCAGCAGTGACCCCCAGCGGGGCCCCTACGAGCAGTACTTC. Its protein product is CASSDPQRGPYEQYF.